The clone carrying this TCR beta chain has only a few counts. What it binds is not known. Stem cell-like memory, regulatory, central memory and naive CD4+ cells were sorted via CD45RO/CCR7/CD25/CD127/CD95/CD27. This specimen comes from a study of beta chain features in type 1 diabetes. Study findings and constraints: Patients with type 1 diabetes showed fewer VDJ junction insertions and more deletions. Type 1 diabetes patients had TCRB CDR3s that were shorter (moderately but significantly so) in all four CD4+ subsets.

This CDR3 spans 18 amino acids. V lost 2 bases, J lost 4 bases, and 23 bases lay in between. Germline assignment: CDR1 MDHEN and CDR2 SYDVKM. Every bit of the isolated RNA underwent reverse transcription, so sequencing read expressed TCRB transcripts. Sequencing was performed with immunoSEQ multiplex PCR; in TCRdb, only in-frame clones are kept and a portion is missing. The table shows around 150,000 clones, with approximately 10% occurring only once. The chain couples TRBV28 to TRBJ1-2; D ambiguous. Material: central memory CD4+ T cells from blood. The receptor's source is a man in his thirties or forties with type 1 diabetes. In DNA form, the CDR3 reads TGTGCCAGCAGTTTAGATGAGATCGCGGGCTCTCCTATCTATGGCTACACCTTC. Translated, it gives CASSLDEIAGSPIYGYTF.